This section outlines one TCR beta chain sequence together with its context. Methods used by the authors: Amplification with reference gene primers provided the estimates of nucleated cell counts. The table came from immunoSEQ multiplex PCR; TCRdb's copy has only in-frame clones and leaves some out. The V and J calls and clone size were taken over from that table, and D and trimming were inferred from the DNA. This sample yields about 100,000 clones, of which 70% to 90% are seen a single time; around an eighth belongs to the top ten. This sample was included in a study of blood T cell repertoires in COVID-19. Overall study: Acute and convalescent COVID-19 samples came from the United States, Italy and Spain. Nucleic acid was either cDNA or gDNA, and it came from T cells, B-cell-depleted T cells, or PBMCs.

Trimming took off 1 base at V and 3 bases at J, with 6 bases between the two ends. CDR3 length equals 13 residues. Germline CDR1 SEHNR, CDR2 FQNEAQ (reference sequence). This TCR came from a man over 45 with active or convalescent COVID-19. Sequencing used peripheral blood. J is TRBJ2-5 and V is TRBV7-9, with TRBD1 as a possible D gene (5 bases). Here the CDR3 reads CASSLVGEETQYF. The DNA of the CDR3 is TGTGCCAGCAGCTTAGTAGGGGAAGAGACCCAGTACTTC.